A single sample gave rise to the 15 T cell receptor beta chains below, sequenced in a study of shared clonotypes between healthy human individuals. Clones were sequenced by immunoSEQ multiplex PCR, and TCRdb holds only the in-frame ones, with some missing. The sample lists millions of clones, 90% to 95% occurring once. Specimen: naive CD4+ T cells sorted from blood. The subset: CD45RA+ positively selected. All receptors come from a man between 18 and 29 years old in good health.

The gene calls are TRBV7-2 and TRBJ1-4; TRBD1 matches 10 bases. Germline V gene data show CDR1 as SGHTA and CDR2 as FQGNSA. The trim removed 1 base at V and 10 bases at J, leaving 3 bases unmatched. CDR3 size: 14 residues. The CDR3 here is CASSLGRTGGKLFF. The CDR3 nucleotides are TGTGCCAGCAGCTTAGGACGGACAGGGGGAAAACTGTTTTTT.

V gene TRBV11-2 combines with J gene TRBJ2-7; maybe TRBD1 (5 bases). V lost 4 bases, J lost 3 bases, and 22 bases lay in between. CDR3 length: 17 residues. The V gene's germline CDR1 is SGHAT and CDR2 FQNNGV. CDR3 loop: CASSSRATSGAHYEQYF. In DNA form, the CDR3 reads TGTGCCAGCAGCTCTAGGGCAACGAGTGGGGCCCACTACGAGCAGTACTTC.

The chain has TRBV7-2 and TRBJ2-2; D is uncertain. CDR1 is SGHTA, CDR2 FQGNSA, per germline. The V end was cut by 1 base, the J end by 6 bases, with 3 bases between. This CDR3 region has 12 residues. This CDR3 is CASSLDPGELFF. The CDR3 coding sequence is TGTGCCAGCAGCTTAGACCCCGGGGAGCTGTTTTTT.

The rearrangement links TRBV28 to TRBJ1-4; a weak D match, TRBD1 (6 bases). Germline CDR1 is MDHEN and CDR2 is SYDVKM. CDR3 size: 19 residues. Trimming took 4 bases from V and 3 from J, leaving 24 bases between them. The CDR3 loop reads CASSWRTANHYNANEKLFF. The CDR3 DNA reads TGTGCCAGCAGTTGGAGGACAGCCAACCATTATAACGCTAATGAAAAACTGTTTTTT.

The rearrangement joins TRBV6-1 to TRBJ2-1; 11 nucleotides agree with TRBD2. The germline V gene encodes CDR1 MNHNS and CDR2 SASEGT. This CDR3 is 18 amino acids long. J was trimmed by 0 bases and V by 4 bases; bases with no gene match: 8. The CDR3 protein is CASSAGLAGVSSYNEQFF. CDR3 DNA: TGTGCCAGCAGTGCCGGACTAGCGGGCGTTAGCTCCTACAATGAGCAGTTCTTC.

The rearrangement joins TRBV5-1 to TRBJ2-3, with 16 bases lining up with TRBD2. This CDR3 is 17 amino acids long. V lost 2 bases to trimming and J lost 7 bases; unmatched junction nucleotides: 7. Germline V gene lookup returns CDR1 SGHRS and CDR2 YFSETQ. The CDR3 reads CASSFPGTSGGGNTQYF. In DNA, the CDR3 is TGCGCCAGCAGCTTCCCCGGGACTAGCGGGGGGGGGAATACGCAGTATTTT. The variable domain in full, with the rest retrieved from reference TRBV5-1 and TRBJ2-3, is KAGVTQTPRYLIKTRGQQVTLSCSPISGHRSVSWYQQTPGQGLQFLFEYFSETQRNKGNFPGRFSGRQFSNSRSEMNVSTLELGDSALYLCASSFPGTSGGGNTQYFGPGTRLTVL.

The CDR3 spells CASSLGLAGVFDEQFF. CDR3 nucleotides: TGTGCCAGCAGCTTGGGACTAGCGGGAGTGTTCGATGAGCAGTTCTTC. The chain uses TRBV6-6 and TRBJ2-1, with 14 bases fitting TRBD2. V was clipped by 6 bases and J by 8 bases; unmatched bases: 9. Germline loops: CDR1 MNHNY, CDR2 SVGAGI (reference sequence). CDR3 length: 16 amino acids.

The chain recombines TRBV9 with TRBJ1-5, with D maybe TRBD1 (5 bases). This CDR3 has 15 residues. V lost 1 base and J 7 bases, leaving 15 bases between the germline ends. From germline, CDR1 is SGDLS and CDR2 YYNGEE. CDR3 in amino acids: CASSVSGQGGQPQHF. CDR3 DNA sequence: TGTGCCAGCAGCGTAAGCGGGCAGGGTGGCCAGCCCCAGCATTTT.

The chain uses TRBV12-5 and TRBJ1-3; D not resolved. This CDR3 is 18 amino acids long. Trimming took 0 bases from V and 0 from J, leaving 15 bases between them. Germline CDR1 and CDR2: LGHNT and FRNRAP. The CDR3 DNA is TGTGCTAGTGGTTTGGTAGAGGTTCCGTCAGTCTCTGGAAACACCATATATTTT. Translating it yields CASGLVEVPSVSGNTIYF.

V gene TRBV5-1 combines with J gene TRBJ2-5, with 9 nucleotides matching TRBD2. The ends lost 2 bases at V and 3 bases at J; junction bases unmatched: 5. The germline V gene encodes CDR1 SGHRS and CDR2 YFSETQ. The CDR3 spans 15 residues. The CDR3 bases are TGCGCCAGCAGCTTTACCGGGACTAGCAAAGAGACCCAGTACTTC. Protein sequence: CASSFTGTSKETQYF.

DNA for the CDR3: TGTGCCAGCAGCCGGGACGTTTTTCCCTACGAGCAGTACTTC. Its protein is CASSRDVFPYEQYF. The genes are TRBV7-2 and TRBJ2-7; D assignment may be TRBD1 or TRBD2 (5 bases each). The CDR3 length is 14 residues. The V end lost 5 bases, the J end lost 2 bases, and 13 bases lay between the germline ends. The V gene's germline CDR1 is SGHTA and CDR2 FQGNSA. Full variable domain (remainder filled in from reference TRBV7-2 and TRBJ2-7): GAGVSQSPSNKVTEKGKDVELRCDPISGHTALYWYRQSLGQGLEFLIYFQGNSAPDKSGLPSDRFSAERTGGSVSTLTIQRTQQEDSAVYLCASSRDVFPYEQYFGPGTRLTVT.

The chain is built from TRBV4-3 and TRBJ2-3, with D possibly TRBD1 on 6 matching bases. The CDR3 loop spans 17 amino acids. V shed 1 base and J shed 5 bases, with 19 bases lying between them. Germline V gene lookup returns CDR1 LGHNA and CDR2 YSLEER. The chain's CDR3 is CASSQGDVWGPVDTQYF. CDR3 DNA sequence: TGCGCCAGCAGCCAAGGCGACGTCTGGGGGCCTGTAGATACGCAGTATTTT.

V is TRBV6-5 and J is TRBJ2-7; TRBD1 might be the D (5 bases). This CDR3 has 15 amino acids. In germline, CDR1 is MNHEY, CDR2 SVGAGI. V lost 2 bases and J 2 bases, leaving 13 bases between the germline ends. CDR3 amino acids: CASSYVGVGAYEQYF. CDR3 sequence (DNA): TGTGCCAGCAGTTACGTTGGGGTAGGGGCCTACGAGCAGTACTTC.

The chain is built from TRBV2 and TRBJ2-3; D gene unclear. Germline V gene sequence: CDR1 SNHLY, CDR2 FYNNEI. The CDR3 length is 15 residues. The V end lost 5 bases, the J end lost 2 bases, and 14 bases lay between the germline ends. CDR3 nucleotides: TGTGCCAGCAGTCCAGCCCTGGGATCCACAGATACGCAGTATTTT. Protein sequence: CASSPALGSTDTQYF. Based on the CDR3 plus reference TRBV2 and TRBJ2-3, the full variable domain is EPEVTQTPSHQVTQMGQEVILRCVPISNHLYFYWYRQILGQKVEFLVSFYNNEISEKSEIFDDQFSVERPDGSNFTLKIRSTKLEDSAMYFCASSPALGSTDTQYFGPGTRLTVL.

The V gene is TRBV28, the J gene TRBJ2-1; 10 bases are a match to TRBD2. Germline V gene data show CDR1 as MDHEN and CDR2 as SYDVKM. Unmatched junction bases numbered 12, after V lost 4 bases and J lost 0 bases. The CDR3 is 19 residues long. CDR3 DNA: TGTGCCAGCAGTTCAATAGCGGGGGGCCCCCTTAGCTCCTACAATGAGCAGTTCTTC. Translating it yields CASSSIAGGPLSSYNEQFF.